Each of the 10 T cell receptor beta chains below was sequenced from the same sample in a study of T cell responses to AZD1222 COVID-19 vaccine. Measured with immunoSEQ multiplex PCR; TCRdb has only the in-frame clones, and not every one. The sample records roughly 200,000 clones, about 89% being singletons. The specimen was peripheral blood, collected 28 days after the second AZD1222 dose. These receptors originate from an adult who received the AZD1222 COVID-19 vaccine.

CDR3: CASSFIGGANEKLFF. CDR3 DNA sequence: TGTGCCAGCAGCTTCATAGGAGGAGCTAATGAAAAACTGTTTTTT. J is TRBJ1-4 and V is TRBV5-8; no firm D call. V lost 2 bases and J lost 3, with 11 bases in between. From germline, CDR1 is SGHTS and CDR2 YDEGEE. CDR3 size: 15 residues.

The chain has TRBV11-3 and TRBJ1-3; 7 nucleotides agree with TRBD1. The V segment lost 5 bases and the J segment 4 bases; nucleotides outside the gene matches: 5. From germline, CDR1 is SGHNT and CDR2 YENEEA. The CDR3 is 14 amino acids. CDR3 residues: CASSEDRAGNTIYF. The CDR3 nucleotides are TGTGCCAGCAGCGAAGACAGGGCAGGAAACACCATATATTTT.

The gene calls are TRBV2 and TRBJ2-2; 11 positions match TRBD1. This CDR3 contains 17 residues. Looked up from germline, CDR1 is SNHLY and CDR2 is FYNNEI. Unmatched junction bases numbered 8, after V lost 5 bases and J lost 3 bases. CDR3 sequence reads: CASSSQDRGQDTGELFF. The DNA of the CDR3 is TGTGCCAGCAGTTCCCAGGACAGGGGGCAGGACACCGGGGAGCTGTTTTTT.

Here the CDR3 reads CASSLDWTGETEAFF. CDR3 in DNA: TGTGCCAGCAGCTTAGATTGGACAGGAGAGACTGAAGCTTTCTTT. The rearrangement uses TRBV11-2 and TRBJ1-1; 7 nucleotides line up with TRBD1. J lost 5 bases, V lost 0 bases, and 6 bases had no gene match. Germline V gene sequence: CDR1 SGHAT, CDR2 FQNNGV. The CDR3 runs 15 residues.

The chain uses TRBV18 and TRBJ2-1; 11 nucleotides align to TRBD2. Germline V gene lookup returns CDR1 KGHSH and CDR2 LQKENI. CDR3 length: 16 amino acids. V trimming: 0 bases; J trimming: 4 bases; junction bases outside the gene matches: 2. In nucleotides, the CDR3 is TGTGCCAGCTCACCACCAAGGACTAGCGGGTACAATGAGCAGTTCTTC. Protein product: CASSPPRTSGYNEQFF.

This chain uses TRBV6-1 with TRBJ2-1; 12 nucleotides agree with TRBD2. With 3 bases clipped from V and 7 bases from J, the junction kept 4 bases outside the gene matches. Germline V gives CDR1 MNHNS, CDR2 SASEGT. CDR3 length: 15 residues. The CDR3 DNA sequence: TGTGCCAGCAGTGACCTAGCGGGAGGGTTAAATGAGCAGTTCTTC. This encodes CASSDLAGGLNEQFF.

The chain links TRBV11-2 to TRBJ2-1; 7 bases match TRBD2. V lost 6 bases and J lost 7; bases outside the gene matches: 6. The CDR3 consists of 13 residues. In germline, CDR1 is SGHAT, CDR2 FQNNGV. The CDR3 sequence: CASRTSSSNEQFF. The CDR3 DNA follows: TGTGCCAGCAGGACTAGCAGTAGTAATGAGCAGTTCTTC.

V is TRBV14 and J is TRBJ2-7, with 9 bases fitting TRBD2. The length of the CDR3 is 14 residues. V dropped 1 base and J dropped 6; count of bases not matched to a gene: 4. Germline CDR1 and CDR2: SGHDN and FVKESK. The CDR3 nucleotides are TGTGCCAGCAGCCAAGGTATTAGCGGGGGCGAGCAGTACTTC. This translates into CASSQGISGGEQYF.

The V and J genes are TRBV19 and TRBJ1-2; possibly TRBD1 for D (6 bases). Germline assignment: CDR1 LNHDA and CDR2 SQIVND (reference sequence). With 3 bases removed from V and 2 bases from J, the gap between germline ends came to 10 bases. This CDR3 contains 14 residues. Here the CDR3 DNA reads TGTGCCAGTAGTATTCCGGGGGCCAACTATGGCTACACCTTC. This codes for CASSIPGANYGYTF.

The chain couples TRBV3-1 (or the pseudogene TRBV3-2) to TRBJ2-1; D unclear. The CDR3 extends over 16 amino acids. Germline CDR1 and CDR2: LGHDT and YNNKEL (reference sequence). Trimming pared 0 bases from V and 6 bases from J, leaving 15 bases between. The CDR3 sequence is CASSQENTGGLNEQFF. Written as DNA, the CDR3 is TGTGCCAGCAGCCAAGAAAATACCGGTGGTCTCAATGAGCAGTTCTTC.